This TCR beta chain derives from a study of T cell changes during pregnancy in multiple sclerosis. Some clones are missing from TCRdb's copy, which holds only in-frame ones; the method was immunoSEQ multiplex PCR. This sample has tens of thousands of clones, with 93% found just once. V lost 3 bases and J lost 1, with 18 bases in between. This CDR3 has 18 residues. The V gene is TRBV23-1, the J gene TRBJ1-4, with D maybe TRBD1 (5 bases). TRBV23-1 is an ORF; its function is uncertain. The sequence was collected from a female donor with multiple sclerosis, enrolled in a pregnancy study. Material: peripheral blood, obtained after pregnancy. CDR3 amino acids: CASSHFTGGGGTNEKLFF. In DNA form, the CDR3 reads TGCGCCAGCAGTCACTTCACAGGTGGCGGTGGAACTAATGAAAAACTGTTTTTT.